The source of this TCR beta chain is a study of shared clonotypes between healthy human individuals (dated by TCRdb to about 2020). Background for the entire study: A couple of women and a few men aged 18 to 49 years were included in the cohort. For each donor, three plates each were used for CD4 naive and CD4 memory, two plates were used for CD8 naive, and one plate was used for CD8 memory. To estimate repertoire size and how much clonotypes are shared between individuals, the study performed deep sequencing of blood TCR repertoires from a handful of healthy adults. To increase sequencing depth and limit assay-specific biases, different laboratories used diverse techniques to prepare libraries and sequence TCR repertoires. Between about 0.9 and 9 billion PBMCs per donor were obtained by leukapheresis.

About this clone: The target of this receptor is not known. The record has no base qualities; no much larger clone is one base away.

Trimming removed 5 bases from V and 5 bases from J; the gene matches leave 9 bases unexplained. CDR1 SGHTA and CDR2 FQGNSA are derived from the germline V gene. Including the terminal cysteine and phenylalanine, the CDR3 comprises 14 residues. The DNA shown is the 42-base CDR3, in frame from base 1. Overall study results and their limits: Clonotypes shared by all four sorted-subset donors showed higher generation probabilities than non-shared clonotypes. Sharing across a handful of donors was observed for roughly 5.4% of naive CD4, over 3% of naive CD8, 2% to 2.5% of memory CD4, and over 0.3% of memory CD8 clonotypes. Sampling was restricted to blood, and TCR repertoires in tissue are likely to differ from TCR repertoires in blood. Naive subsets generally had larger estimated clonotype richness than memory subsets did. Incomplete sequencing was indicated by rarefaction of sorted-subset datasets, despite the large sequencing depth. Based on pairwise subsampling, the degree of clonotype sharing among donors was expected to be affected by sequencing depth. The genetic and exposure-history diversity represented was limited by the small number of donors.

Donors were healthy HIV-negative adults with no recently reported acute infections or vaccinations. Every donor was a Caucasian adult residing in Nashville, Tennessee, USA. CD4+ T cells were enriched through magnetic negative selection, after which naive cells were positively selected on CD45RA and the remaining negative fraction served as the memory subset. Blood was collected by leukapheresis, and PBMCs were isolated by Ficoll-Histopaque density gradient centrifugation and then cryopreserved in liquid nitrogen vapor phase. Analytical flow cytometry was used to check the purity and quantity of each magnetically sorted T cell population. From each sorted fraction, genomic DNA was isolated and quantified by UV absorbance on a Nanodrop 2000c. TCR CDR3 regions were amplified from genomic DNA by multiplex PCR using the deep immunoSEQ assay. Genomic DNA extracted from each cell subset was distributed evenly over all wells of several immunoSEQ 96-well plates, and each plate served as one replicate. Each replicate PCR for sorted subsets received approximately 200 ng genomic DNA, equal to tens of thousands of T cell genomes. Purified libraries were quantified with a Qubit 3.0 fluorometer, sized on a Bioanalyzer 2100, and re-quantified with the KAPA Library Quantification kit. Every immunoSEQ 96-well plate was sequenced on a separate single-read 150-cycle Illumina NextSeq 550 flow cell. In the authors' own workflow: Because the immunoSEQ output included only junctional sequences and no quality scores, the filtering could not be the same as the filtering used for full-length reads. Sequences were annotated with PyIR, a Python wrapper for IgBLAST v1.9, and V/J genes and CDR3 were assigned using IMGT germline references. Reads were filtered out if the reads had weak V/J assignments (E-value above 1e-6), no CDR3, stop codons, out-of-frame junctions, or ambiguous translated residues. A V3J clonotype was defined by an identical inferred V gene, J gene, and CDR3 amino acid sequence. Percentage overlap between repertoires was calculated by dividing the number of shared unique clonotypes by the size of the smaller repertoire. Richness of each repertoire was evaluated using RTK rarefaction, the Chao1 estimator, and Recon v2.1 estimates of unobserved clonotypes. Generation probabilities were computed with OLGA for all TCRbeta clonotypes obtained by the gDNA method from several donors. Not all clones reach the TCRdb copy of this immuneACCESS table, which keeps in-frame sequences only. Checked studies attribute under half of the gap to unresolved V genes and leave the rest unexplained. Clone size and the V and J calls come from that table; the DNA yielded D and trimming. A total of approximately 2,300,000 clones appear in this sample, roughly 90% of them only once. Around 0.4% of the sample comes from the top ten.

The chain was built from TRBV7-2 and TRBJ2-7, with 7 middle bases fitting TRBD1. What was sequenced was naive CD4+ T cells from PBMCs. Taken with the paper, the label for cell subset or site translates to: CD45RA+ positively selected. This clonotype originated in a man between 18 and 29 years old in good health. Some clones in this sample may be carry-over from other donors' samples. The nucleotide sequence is TGTGCCAGCAGCCCACAGGGGATCGGGCACGAGCAGTACTTC. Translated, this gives CASSPQGIGHEQYF.